The 10 T cell receptor beta chains listed next were all sequenced from one sample in a study of blood T cells in healthy people across ages. Primers used in a second PCR of roughly 6 to 12 cycles were a sample-barcoded 5' primer and a J-beta primer mix. TCRdb re-analysed the 5' RACE reads in MiXCR, keeping a single row per CDR3 protein. The sample records some 890,000 distinct CDR3 sequences, about 29% being singletons. These same data were also listed under a study on T cells of mothers and their children.

The sample consisted of blood. These receptor sequences come from a middle-aged woman in good health.

This rearrangement joins TRBV7-3 to TRBJ2-2; D is possibly TRBD1 or TRBD2 (5 bases each). The CDR3 has 17 amino acids. From germline, CDR1 is SGHTA and CDR2 FQGTGA. V was clipped by 2 bases and J by 0 bases, with 13 bases between them. The CDR3 DNA sequence: TGTGCCAGCAGCTTACGGGGTCAGGGAGCGAACACCGGGGAGCTGTTTTTT. The encoded protein is CASSLRGQGANTGELFF.

The V and J genes are TRBV29-1 and TRBJ1-1; no reliable D call. Germline V gene sequence: CDR1 SQVTM, CDR2 ANQGSEA. This CDR3 comprises 11 residues. Trimming removed 4 bases at V and 8 bases at J, with 11 bases between. The CDR3 region is CSVGLRREAFF. The CDR3 DNA reads as TGCAGCGTTGGCCTGAGGCGCGAAGCTTTCTTT. The whole variable domain, filled in from reference TRBV29-1 and TRBJ1-1, reads SAVISQKPSRDICQRGTSLTIQCQVDSQVTMMFWYRQQPGQSLTLIATANQGSEATYESGFVIDKFPISRPNLTFSTLTVSNMSPEDSSIYLCSVGLRREAFFGQGTRLTVV.

The chain has TRBV28 and TRBJ1-2; 7 bases are shared with TRBD1. Germline V lookup: CDR1 MDHEN, CDR2 SYDVKM. Germline trimming cut 5 bases from V and 5 bases from J; bases unmatched to any gene: 8. The CDR3 length is 14 residues. The CDR3 nucleotides read TGTGCCAGCAGTCTACGGACAGGAGAATATGGCTACACCTTC. This sequence encodes CASSLRTGEYGYTF.

To note about this clonotype: Since a much larger clone is just one base distant, this may be a read error. The chain recombines TRBV7-9 with TRBJ1-6; D not resolved. The CDR3 length is 14 residues. V was pared by 5 bases and J by 0 bases, with 5 bases between. Germline V gene lookup returns CDR1 SEHNR and CDR2 FQNEAQ (reference sequence). The CDR3 loop is CASSPPSYNSPLHF. Written as DNA, the CDR3 is TGTGCCAGCAGCCCCCCCTCCTATAATTCACCCCTCCACTTT.

The J gene is TRBJ2-3, the V gene TRBV18; D call uncertain. The V and J ends lost 4 bases and 0 bases respectively, with 14 bases between them. In germline, CDR1 is KGHSH, CDR2 LQKENI. CDR3 length: 16 residues. This chain's CDR3 is CASSQNRRSSTDTQYF. The CDR3 bases are TGTGCCAGCTCACAAAACCGTCGCTCTAGCACAGATACGCAGTATTTT.

This clonotype has a handful of counts. The CDR3 here is CASSSFSFGASTDTQYF. In nucleotides, the CDR3 is TGTGCCAGCAGCTCCTTTAGCTTCGGGGCGAGCACAGATACGCAGTATTTT. The V call is TRBV21-1, the J call TRBJ2-3. TRBV21-1 is marked as a pseudogene. This CDR3 spans 17 amino acids.

This clonotype was detected only a few times. This chain links TRBV27 with TRBJ2-1; D is possibly TRBD2 (5 bases). V was shortened by 10 bases and J by 9 bases, with 28 bases between the two germline ends. Germline V CDR1 and CDR2: MNHEY, SMNVEV (reference sequence). CDR3 size: 16 residues. The CDR3 loop reads CATREDYGIDWGEQFF. The CDR3 DNA reads as TGTGCCACCCGAGAAGATTACGGGATAGACTGGGGTGAGCAGTTCTTC.

This clonotype has just one count. A much larger clonotype is one base distant, so this may be a read error. The rearrangement uses TRBV27 and TRBJ2-1; D is possibly TRBD1 (6 bases). Looked up from germline, CDR1 is MNHEY and CDR2 is SMNVEV (reference sequence). The CDR3 is made up of 13 amino acids. For the CDR3, the DNA is TGTGTCAGCAGTATAGTTACAGGGAATGAGCAGTTCTTC. Translation gives CVSSIVTGNEQFF.

This clonotype was seen a few times. J is TRBJ1-2 and V is TRBV29-1; 7 bases match TRBD1. The CDR3 extends over 13 amino acids. Germline V gene data show CDR1 as SQVTM and CDR2 as ANQGSEA. V lost 1 base to trimming and J lost 8 bases; unmatched junction nucleotides: 7. CDR3 loop: CSVEGQGMKGYTF. The CDR3 DNA reads as TGCAGCGTTGAAGGACAGGGCATGAAGGGCTACACCTTC.

This clonotype was picked up a small number of times. DNA for the CDR3: TGTGCCAGCAGCGGTCCGGGACAGTACAACAATGAGCAGTTCTTC. Protein product: CASSGPGQYNNEQFF. The V and J genes are TRBV9 and TRBJ2-1; 7 bases agree with TRBD1. This CDR3 has 15 residues. Germline V gene sequence: CDR1 SGDLS, CDR2 YYNGEE. V trimming: 3 bases; J trimming: 5 bases; junction bases outside the gene matches: 8.